This is a list of T cell receptor beta chains from one sample in a study of tumor and adjacent non-tumor tissue in lung cancer. TCRdb independently ran MiXCR on the multiplex PCR reads; one entry per CDR3 protein. Of about 90,000 distinct CDR3 sequences in the sample, more than 75% are singletons; the top ten hold roughly a fifth. The specimen was distant non-tumor lung tissue. All receptors come from a woman in her fifties or sixties with non-small cell lung cancer. Each CDR3 is given with its conserved first and last residue. Fields, in order: J gene, V gene, clone size, D gene, CDR3 DNA, CDR3 protein. The D gene is left open where the match is weak. Not every row has a clone size; where given, it reads once, few, many or a size class.

>TRBJ1-3|TRBV6-5|many|.
TGTGCCAGCAGCCTTAATTCCGGTGCCCTCTCTGGAAACACCATATATTTT
CASSLNSGALSGNTIYF
>TRBJ2-5|TRBV1|.|.
TGCACCACCGGCCAAGTTCCGGCTAGGGGCGGTAGGGAGACCCAGTACTTC
CTTGQVPARGGRETQYF
>TRBJ2-1|TRBV29-1|.|.
TGCAGGGTTAGTCAAGCGCGAGGCCCCAATGAGCAGTTCTTC
CRVSQARGPNEQFF
>TRBJ1-3|TRBV11-2|once|.
TGTGCCAGCAGCCCTTCGACGGGGACTCGAAACACCATATATTTT
CASSPSTGTRNTIYF
>TRBJ2-7|TRBV5-5|medium-sized|.
TGTGCCAGCAGCTTCGAAGGGTTCTACGAGCAGTACTTC
CASSFEGFYEQYF
>TRBJ2-1|TRBV6-5|.|.
TGTGTCAGCAGACCTAGTGGGGCCGCTTACAATGAGCAGTTCTTC
CVSRPSGAAYNEQFF
>TRBJ1-6|TRBV11-2|.|.
TGTGCCAGTAGCTTAGAGTCTGGCAGCAATCCACTCCTCCACTTT
CASSLESGSNPLLHF
>TRBJ1-6|TRBV5-5|.|.
TGTGTCAGTAGCTTGGTAGGCAGGGGCTCTAATTCACCCCTCCACTTT
CVSSLVGRGSNSPLHF
>TRBJ1-6|TRBV5-4|.|.
TGTGCCAGCAGCTTGTTAGGGGTTCGAAAGAATTCACCCCTCCACTTT
CASSLLGVRKNSPLHF
>TRBJ1-1|TRBV11-2|.|.
TGTGCCAGCAGTTTGCTAATGCTGGGAACTGAAGCCTCCTTT
CASSLLMLGTEASF
>TRBJ2-7|TRBV11-2|few|.
TGTGCCAGCAGCAGAAAAGCAGGGGCCGCTTCCTACGAGCAGTACTTC
CASSRKAGAASYEQYF
>TRBJ2-7|TRBV12-5|.|.
TGTGCTAGTGGTTTGGTATGGGCATGGCACGGGCGTGAGCAGTACTTC
CASGLVWAWHGREQYF
>TRBJ2-7|TRBV6-1|many|.
TGTGCCAGCAGTGCCGGGACTCCCTCTCGGAACGAGCAGTACTTC
CASSAGTPSRNEQYF
>TRBJ1-1|TRBV11-2|many|.
TGTGCCAGCAGCTCGACACCTAACACTGAAGCTTTCTTT
CASSSTPNTEAFF
>TRBJ2-1|TRBV5-1|many|.
TGCGCCAGCAGAATGGCCGGGACTGAATACAATGAGCAGTTCTTC
CASRMAGTEYNEQFF
>TRBJ2-3|TRBV11-2|.|.
TGTGCCAGCAGCTCTCCGACTATCTGGAGAGTGGATACGCAGTATTTT
CASSSPTIWRVDTQYF
>TRBJ2-3|TRBV6-6|.|.
TGTGCCAGGACCCCACCGGGACGGATAAATCAGCCCCAGTATTTT
CARTPPGRINQPQYF
>TRBJ2-7|TRBV5-6|.|TRBD1
TGTGCCAGTACCCTTCAGGGGGACTCCTACGAGCAGTACTTC
CASTLQGDSYEQYF
>TRBJ2-7|TRBV6-1|.|.
TGTGCCAGCTCATTCTGGCGCAGCCTCGTTTTGGTCGAGCACTACTTC
CASSFWRSLVLVEHYF
>TRBJ2-7|TRBV5-1|.|TRBD1
TGCGCCAACAGAACCGGGACAGGTCCCTACGAGTACTACTTC
CANRTGTGPYEYYF
>TRBJ2-7|TRBV4-1|.|.
TGCGCCAGCAGCCACGAGGGTAGCATTCCCTACGAGCAGTACTTC
CASSHEGSIPYEQYF
>TRBJ2-3|TRBV20-1|few|.
TGCTGTGCTAGAGTAGCTAGCAGGGGAGATACGCAGTATTTT
CCARVASRGDTQYF
>TRBJ2-7|TRBV6-2/TRBV6-3|.|TRBD1
TGTGCCAGCAGTCACCGGGACAGAACTAGTGGGGGCCACGAGCAGTACTTC
CASSHRDRTSGGHEQYF
>TRBJ2-3|TRBV11-2|.|.
TGTGCCGGCAGCTTAGGACCCCCAGCGGACCATACGCGGTATTTT
CAGSLGPPADHTRYF
>TRBJ1-2|TRBV29-1|.|.
TGCAGCCTTGAGCCCCCCGCGGGTGAATGGGAGAAAGGATGGGGCTACACCTTC
CSLEPPAGEWEKGWGYTF
>TRBJ2-7|TRBV12-3/TRBV12-4|.|.
TGTGTCAACAGTAGCGGATTAACCTACGAGCAGTACTTC
CVNSSGLTYEQYF
>TRBJ2-3|TRBV6-5|.|.
TGTGCCAGCAGTCGTTACCGGGGGACGAGCGTAGATACGCAGTATTTT
CASSRYRGTSVDTQYF
>TRBJ2-3|TRBV6-6|.|.
TGTACTAACAGTGCCCAGGGACACACAGATACGCAGTATTTT
CTNSAQGHTDTQYF
>TRBJ1-1|TRBV6-5|.|.
TGTGCCAGCACCTACGACGGGACAATCTGGGGCACTGAAGTTTTCTTT
CASTYDGTIWGTEVFF
>TRBJ2-7|TRBV5-1|.|.
TGCGCCAGCAGCACAGTTGGACTGGGGTTTCGGGACTACGAGCAGTACTTC
CASSTVGLGFRDYEQYF
>TRBJ2-7|TRBV6-5|many|.
TGTGCCAGCAGCCCCCGGGGACTCTCCTACGAGCAGTACTTC
CASSPRGLSYEQYF
>TRBJ1-2|TRBV7-9|.|.
TGTGTCAGCAACTTCGGGACATACTATGACTACACCTTC
CVSNFGTYYDYTF
>TRBJ1-5|TRBV29-1|.|TRBD1
TGCAGCGTTGTACAGGGGGCGTTTCAGCCCCATCATTTT
CSVVQGAFQPHHF
>TRBJ2-7|TRBV6-1|.|.
TGTGCCAGCAGTGAACGTTTGGAGTGCTACGAGCAGTATTTC
CASSERLECYEQYF
>TRBJ2-2|TRBV6-5|.|.
TGTGCCAGCAGTGCCCATACCGGGGAGCAGTTTTTT
CASSAHTGEQFF